The table lists the clone carrying this T cell receptor (beta chain) with many counts. What it binds is unknown. These data come from a study of CD8 T cells in ankylosing spondylitis. General study results and limits: Certain motif variants had earlier appeared in reactive arthritis synovial fluid and blood. According to the report, clones linked to the disease were significantly enriched in matched synovial fluid samples taken from ankylosing spondylitis patients. Seemingly characteristic of ankylosing spondylitis blood was a TCR beta motif consisting of about 8 highly homologous variants.

By quantitative 5'-RACE with molecular barcodes, the TCR beta libraries were made. TCRdb reanalysed the 5' RACE reads using MiXCR and keeps one entry per CDR3 protein. Of about 160,000 distinct CDR3 sequences listed, 9.5% to 10% were seen once; the top ten hold around 15%. CDR3 length: 15 amino acids. Trimming took 4 bases from V and 2 from J; bases not matched to a gene: 8. The sample consisted of blood, either unsorted or a sorted T cell fraction (not recorded which). This chain connects TRBV12-3 or TRBV12-4 to TRBJ2-7, with 7 bases aligning to TRBD2. The TCR comes from a female donor with ankylosing spondylitis or in good health (not recorded which). Here the CDR3 reads CASSSSSGTTYEQYF. CDR3 coding DNA: TGTGCCAGCAGTTCCTCGAGCGGGACTACCTACGAGCAGTACTTC.